This TCR beta chain was sequenced in a study of T-cell reconstitution after alpha-beta-depleted transplantation in children. About this clonotype: No antigen is known for it.

A library of TCRbeta sequences, prepared with unique molecular identifiers, was generated. Using its own MiXCR run on the PCR reads, TCRdb lists one record per CDR3 protein. The table lists a few hundred thousand distinct CDR3 sequences, under 15% of them singletons. Germline lookup yields CDR1 MDHEN and CDR2 SYDVKM. Trimming shortened V by 5 bases and J by 3 bases, and 8 bases separated the two germline ends. CDR3 length: 12 residues. General study findings and limits: There were some patients whose high TCRbeta diversity at day 60 came from surviving recipient T cells and thymic progenitors. A year had passed since transplant, and T-cell counts and diversity by then came mostly from newly produced T cells. The origin of alpha-beta T cells about two months after transplant was reportedly several hundred expanded graft clones.

The material was PBMCs, mostly from graft donor cells, obtained 360 days after TCRalphabeta/CD19-depleted stem cell transplant. The J gene is TRBJ2-7, the V gene TRBV28; D gene ambiguous. This sequence was found in a male patient aged 10 to 17 who had a stem cell transplant for acute myeloid leukemia, so the T cells may come from the graft donor. The CDR3 region has the DNA TGTGCCAGCAGTCCGGTAAACTACGAGCAGTACTTC. Protein: CASSPVNYEQYF.